A single sample is the source of the 2 T cell receptor beta chains below, sequenced in a study of blood T cells in healthy people across ages. Together with a sample-barcoded 5' primer, a J-beta primer mix was included in a second PCR lasting about 6 to 11 cycles. MiXCR, applied by TCRdb to the 5' RACE reads, yields one record per CDR3 protein. The sample contains some 700,000 distinct CDR3 sequences, 22% of which appear only once. The sample consisted of blood. These receptors were obtained from a man aged 65 to 85 in good health.

CDR3: CASSLDGTGGLQPQHF. CDR3 DNA sequence: TGTGCCAGCAGCTTGGATGGGACAGGGGGCTTACAGCCCCAGCATTTT. The chain couples TRBV5-5 to TRBJ1-5, with TRBD1 identical over 12 bases. The trim removed 0 bases at V and 7 bases at J, leaving 5 bases unmatched. Germline CDR1 is SGHKS and CDR2 is YYEKEE (reference sequence). The CDR3 length is 16 residues.

V is TRBV7-9 and J is TRBJ2-3; D assignment may be TRBD1 or TRBD2 (5 bases each). CDR1 and CDR2 (germline): SEHNR, FQNEAQ (reference sequence). The CDR3 loop spans 14 amino acids. V was shortened by 1 base and J by 4 bases, with 9 bases between the two germline ends. CDR3 sequence: CASSLGGEPDTQYF. Here the CDR3 DNA reads TGTGCCAGCAGCTTAGGAGGGGAGCCAGATACGCAGTATTTT.